Detailed here is one TCR beta chain. The antigen is not known. This entry belongs to a study of Ad26.COV2.S vaccination and SARS-CoV-2 variants. Study summary: The authors gave Ad26.COV2.S intramuscularly, either once or twice 56 days apart.

The data were produced by immunoSEQ multiplex PCR, yet TCRdb's version contains in-frame clones alone and is incomplete. The sample contains 200,000 to 250,000 clones, around 87% of which appear only once. Study-level points and caveats: Post-vaccination spike-specific CD8+ and CD4+ T cell responses reportedly had substantial breadth. Similar non-spike TCR breadth was observed in recipients of vaccine and of placebo.

Treatment of the sample: some 19 received Ad26.COV2.S at low or high dose, single or two shots; five or six received placebo; per-sample allocation not given. Collection of samples fell on day 63 after the first vaccine or placebo injection. Material: peripheral blood, obtained in a trial of Ad26.COV2.S vaccine versus placebo. The TCR comes from a person aged 18-65 years who received the Ad26.COV2.S COVID-19 vaccine or a placebo.

The CDR3 protein is CASLTGGLQAGELFF. The CDR3, as DNA: TGTGCCAGCCTGACAGGGGGCCTTCAGGCCGGGGAGCTGTTTTTT. V gene TRBV7-2 combines with J gene TRBJ2-2; TRBD1 agrees at 10 bases. The CDR3 consists of 15 residues. CDR1 and CDR2 (germline): SGHTA, FQGNSA. V dropped 8 bases and J dropped 6; count of bases not matched to a gene: 9. Filled out from reference TRBV7-2 and TRBJ2-2, the complete variable domain reads GAGVSQSPSNKVTEKGKDVELRCDPISGHTALYWYRQSLGQGLEFLIYFQGNSAPDKSGLPSDRFSAERTGGSVSTLTIQRTQQEDSAVYLCASLTGGLQAGELFFGEGSRLTVL.